The rows below give T cell receptor beta chains drawn from one sample of a study of low-dose radiotherapy and immunotherapy resistance in tumors. Each CDR3 protein gets one entry after TCRdb re-called the reads with MiXCR. In the table there are 80,000 to 95,000 distinct CDR3 sequences, 9.4% of which are singletons. Sample: PBMCs, taken before treatment. These TCRs come from a male donor with prostate cancer. Each CDR3 is given with its conserved first and last residue. The D gene is left open where the match is weak. The listing skips clone size in some rows; elsewhere it reads once, few, many or a size class.

j_gene | abundance | v_gene | d_gene | CDR3aa | CDR3nt
TRBJ1-5 | many | TRBV12-3/TRBV12-4 | TRBD1 | CASRAGTGYNQPQHF | TGTGCCAGCAGGGCCGGGACAGGGTACAATCAGCCCCAGCATTTT
TRBJ1-4 | many | TRBV28 | . | CASSQPPGQQKLFF | TGTGCCAGCAGCCAACCTCCGGGACAACAAAAACTGTTTTTT
TRBJ2-7 | many | TRBV28 | . | CASSSSGPPAPYEQYF | TGTGCCAGCAGCTCTTCCGGACCGCCAGCTCCCTACGAGCAGTACTTC
TRBJ2-2 | many | TRBV3-1 | . | CASSQSEGARTGELFF | TGTGCCAGCAGCCAATCCGAAGGGGCGAGGACCGGGGAGCTGTTTTTT
TRBJ2-5 | many | TRBV10-2 | . | CASSESRTQYF | TGCGCCAGCAGTGAGTCGAGGACCCAGTACTTC
TRBJ2-1 | . | TRBV20-1 | . | CSASFGGRGINEQFF | TGCAGTGCCTCATTTGGGGGGAGGGGGATTAATGAGCAGTTCTTC
TRBJ2-6 | many | TRBV6-5 | . | CASSRTAAGANVLTF | TGTGCCAGCAGCCGGACGGCTGCTGGAGCCAACGTCCTGACTTTC
TRBJ2-3 | . | TRBV4-1 | . | CASSQEGRTDTQYF | TGCGCCAGCAGCCAAGAAGGGAGGACAGATACGCAGTATTTT
TRBJ2-7 | many | TRBV28 | TRBD1 | CASTTGGGEQYF | TGTGCCAGCACTACAGGGGGTGGCGAGCAGTACTTC
TRBJ2-5 | many | TRBV20-1 | TRBD2 | CSARRARDGLAGWETQYF | TGCAGTGCAAGAAGGGCTAGGGACGGTCTAGCGGGATGGGAGACCCAGTACTTC
TRBJ2-2 | many | TRBV6-6 | TRBD2 | CASSSRGLAGGWTGELFF | TGTGCCAGCAGTTCCCGGGGACTAGCGGGAGGCTGGACCGGGGAGCTGTTTTTT
TRBJ1-2 | many | TRBV7-2 | . | CASSLGGFDYGYTF | TGTGCCAGCAGCTTAGGTGGTTTTGACTATGGCTACACCTTC
TRBJ2-1 | many | TRBV10-3 | TRBD2 | CAISGGLAGEEQFF | TGTGCCATCAGTGGGGGACTAGCGGGAGAGGAGCAGTTCTTC
TRBJ1-5 | few | TRBV5-1 | . | CASSLGGESNQPQHF | TGCGCCAGCAGCTTGGGGGGAGAGAGCAATCAGCCCCAGCATTTT
TRBJ2-1 | many | TRBV5-6 | . | CASSQTRNEQFF | TGTGCCAGCAGCCAAACTAGGAATGAGCAGTTCTTC
TRBJ2-1 | many | TRBV12-3/TRBV12-4 | . | CASSLKGQTPDFEQFF | TGTGCCAGCAGTTTAAAAGGACAGACCCCCGATTTTGAGCAGTTCTTC
TRBJ2-2 | many | TRBV7-8 | TRBD1 | CASSGGTGNFGGELFF | TGTGCCAGCAGCGGTGGGACAGGGAATTTTGGCGGGGAGCTGTTTTTT
TRBJ1-4 | many | TRBV6-6 | . | CASSHPGPHTTNEKLFF | TGTGCCAGCAGTCATCCGGGACCTCATACAACTAATGAAAAACTGTTTTTT
TRBJ1-1 | many | TRBV7-2 | TRBD1 | CASSLPGGPTEAFF | TGTGCCAGCAGCTTACCAGGGGGCCCCACTGAAGCTTTCTTT
TRBJ2-3 | many | TRBV13 | TRBD2 | CASSLNPPSRLAERVDTQYF | TGTGCCAGCAGCTTAAACCCACCTTCGCGACTAGCGGAGAGGGTAGATACGCAGTATTTT
TRBJ1-1 | . | TRBV7-3 | . | CASSPRDRNTEAFF | TGTGCCAGCAGCCCCCGTGACAGGAACACTGAAGCTTTCTTT
TRBJ1-4 | many | TRBV7-9 | . | CASSIRGAVANEKLFF | TGTGCCAGCAGCATCCGCGGGGCCGTAGCTAATGAAAAACTGTTTTTT
TRBJ2-7 | many | TRBV6-6 | TRBD1 | CASSIRGTGLYEQYF | TGTGCCAGCAGCATCCGTGGGACAGGGCTCTACGAGCAGTACTTC
TRBJ2-7 | many | TRBV28 | . | CASSLSAGPTSEQYF | TGTGCCAGCAGTTTATCGGCAGGGCCTACTTCCGAGCAGTACTTC
TRBJ2-7 | many | TRBV29-1 | TRBD2 | CSVVPGGRTYEQYF | TGCAGCGTTGTGCCGGGAGGAAGGACCTACGAGCAGTACTTC
TRBJ2-7 | many | TRBV29-1 | TRBD2 | CSVASGLSGSFYEQYF | TGCAGCGTTGCATCAGGGTTGAGCGGGAGTTTCTACGAGCAGTACTTC
TRBJ2-2 | many | TRBV3-1 | TRBD2 | CASSQHSGGRPGELFF | TGTGCCAGCAGCCAGCACAGCGGGGGGCGACCCGGGGAGCTGTTTTTT
TRBJ1-2 | many | TRBV28 | TRBD1 | CASSSRGFGTGYGYTF | TGTGCCAGCAGTTCTAGGGGCTTCGGGACAGGCTATGGCTACACCTTC
TRBJ2-2 | many | TRBV7-9 | TRBD2 | CASSSPKTSPGELFF | TGTGCCAGCAGTTCCCCAAAGACTAGCCCCGGGGAGCTGTTTTTT
TRBJ2-1 | many | TRBV6-6 | TRBD1 | CASSTPAGTGANMYNEQFF | TGTGCCAGCAGTACGCCAGCCGGGACAGGGGCGAACATGTACAATGAGCAGTTCTTC
TRBJ1-2 | many | TRBV28 | TRBD1 | CASSFKGAPGYTF | TGTGCCAGCAGTTTCAAGGGGGCACCCGGCTACACCTTC
TRBJ2-1 | many | TRBV20-1 | TRBD2 | CSARDKKREPYNEQFF | TGCAGTGCTAGAGATAAGAAGCGGGAGCCCTACAATGAGCAGTTCTTC
TRBJ2-1 | many | TRBV29-1 | . | CSGVESYNEQFF | TGCAGCGGGGTGGAGTCCTACAATGAGCAGTTCTTC
TRBJ2-5 | many | TRBV12-3/TRBV12-4 | . | CASSSLGGETQYF | TGTGCCAGCAGTTCGTTAGGGGGAGAGACCCAGTACTTC
TRBJ2-1 | many | TRBV10-3 | . | CSISDSGGSYNEQFF | TGTTCCATCAGTGATTCTGGAGGCTCCTACAATGAGCAGTTCTTC
TRBJ2-1 | many | TRBV6-6 | . | CASSYISLNEQFF | TGTGCCAGCAGTTATATTAGCTTGAATGAGCAGTTCTTC